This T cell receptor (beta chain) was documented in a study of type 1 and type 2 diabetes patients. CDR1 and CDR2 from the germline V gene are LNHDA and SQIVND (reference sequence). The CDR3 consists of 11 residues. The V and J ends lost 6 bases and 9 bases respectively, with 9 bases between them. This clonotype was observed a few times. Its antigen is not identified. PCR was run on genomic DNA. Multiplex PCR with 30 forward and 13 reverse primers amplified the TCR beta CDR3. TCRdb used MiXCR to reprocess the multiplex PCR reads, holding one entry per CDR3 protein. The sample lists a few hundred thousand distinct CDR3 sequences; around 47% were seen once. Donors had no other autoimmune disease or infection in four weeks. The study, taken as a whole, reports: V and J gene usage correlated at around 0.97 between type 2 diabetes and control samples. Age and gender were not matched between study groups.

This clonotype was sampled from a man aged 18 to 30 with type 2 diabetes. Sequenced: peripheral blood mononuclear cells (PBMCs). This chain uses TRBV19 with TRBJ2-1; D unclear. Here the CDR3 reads CASSVFGEQFF. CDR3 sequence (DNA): TGTGCCAGTAGCGTATTCGGTGAGCAGTTCTTC. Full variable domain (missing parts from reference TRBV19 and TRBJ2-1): DGGITQSPKYLFRKEGQNVTLSCEQNLNHDAMYWYRQDPGQGLRLIYYSQIVNDFQKGDIAEGYSVSREKKESFPLTVTSAQKNPTAFYLCASSVFGEQFFGPGTRLTVL.